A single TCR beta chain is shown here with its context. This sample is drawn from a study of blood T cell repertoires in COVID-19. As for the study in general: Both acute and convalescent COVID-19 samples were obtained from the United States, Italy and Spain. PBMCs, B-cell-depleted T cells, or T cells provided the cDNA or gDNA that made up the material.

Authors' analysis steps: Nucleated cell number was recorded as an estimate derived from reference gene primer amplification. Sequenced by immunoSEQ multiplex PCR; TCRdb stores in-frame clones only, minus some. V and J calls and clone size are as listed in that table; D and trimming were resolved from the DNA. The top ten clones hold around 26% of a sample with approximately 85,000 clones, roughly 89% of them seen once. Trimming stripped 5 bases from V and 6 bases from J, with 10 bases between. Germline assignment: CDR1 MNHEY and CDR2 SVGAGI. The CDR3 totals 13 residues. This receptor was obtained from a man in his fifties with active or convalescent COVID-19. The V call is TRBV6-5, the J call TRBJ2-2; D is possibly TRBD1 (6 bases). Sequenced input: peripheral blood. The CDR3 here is CASSRTDSGELFF. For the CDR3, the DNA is TGTGCCAGCAGTCGGACAGACTCCGGGGAGCTGTTTTTT.